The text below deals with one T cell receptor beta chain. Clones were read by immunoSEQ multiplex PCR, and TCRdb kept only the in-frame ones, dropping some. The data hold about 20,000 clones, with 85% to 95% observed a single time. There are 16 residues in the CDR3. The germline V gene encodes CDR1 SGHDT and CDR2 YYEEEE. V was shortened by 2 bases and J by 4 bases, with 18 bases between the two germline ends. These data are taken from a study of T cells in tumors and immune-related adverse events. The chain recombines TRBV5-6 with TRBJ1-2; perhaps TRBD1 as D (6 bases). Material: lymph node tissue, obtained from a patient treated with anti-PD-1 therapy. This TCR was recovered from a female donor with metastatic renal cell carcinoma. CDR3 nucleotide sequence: TGTGCCAGCAGCTTTTCTGACAACAGGGTTATCTATGGCTACACCTTC. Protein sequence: CASSFSDNRVIYGYTF.